This TCR beta chain was identified during a study of T cell repertoires in cytomegalovirus infection. Trimming shortened V by 5 bases and J by 1 base, and 8 bases separated the two germline ends. Germline loops: CDR1 MNHNS, CDR2 SASEGT. The CDR3 runs to 13 residues. Each CDR3 protein is one row after TCRdb ran MiXCR on the reads. The profile shows 75,000 to 100,000 distinct CDR3 sequences, under 55% of them singletons. As to this clonotype: Its matching antigen is unknown.

Sequenced material: CD8+ T cells from cultured PBMCs, taken from culture after CMV antigen stimulation. J is TRBJ1-1 and V is TRBV6-1, with no clear D. This TCR derives from a human donor in good health (CMV status not recorded). Some clones in this sample may be carry-over from other donors' samples. CDR3 in amino acids: CASSYEGNTEAFF. CDR3 in DNA: TGTGCCAGCAGTTACGAGGGGAACACTGAAGCTTTCTTT.